This entry describes one T cell receptor beta chain. As yet, its antigen is unknown. Autoimmune disease history or systemic immunosuppression was exclusionary. Profiling relied on immunoSEQ multiplex PCR, and the TCRdb table lists in-frame clones only, not all of them. Of nearly 45,000 clones in the sample, around 90% were seen once. This sample stems from a study of OX40 agonist ivuxolimab in advanced cancers. General study points: More expanded clones were found, on average, in CD8+ than in CD4+ T cells.

Trimming removed 6 bases from V and 5 bases from J; junction bases left unmatched: 6. This CDR3 spans 13 amino acids. The germline CDR1 and CDR2 sequences are SGHDN and FVKESK. The sequence derives from an adult with an advanced solid tumor such as melanoma, head and neck, liver or kidney cancer. Sequenced here: CD4+ or CD8+ T cells sorted from blood, sampled in a trial of the OX40 agonist ivuxolimab. This chain joins TRBV14 and TRBJ2-7; 8 bases map to TRBD1. Here the CDR3 DNA reads TGTGCCAGCAGTAGGACAGGGCCCCACGAGCAGTACTTC. It encodes CASSRTGPHEQYF.